Below are 23 T cell receptor beta chains sequenced from a single sample in a study of breast tumors, draining lymph nodes, adjacent tissues. Samples came from axillary lymph nodes draining the breast cancer. TCRdb re-called the multiplex PCR reads through MiXCR, storing one row per CDR3 protein. The sample holds 80,000 to 130,000 distinct CDR3 sequences, around 21% seen once. Sequenced input: axillary lymph node tissue. The receptor set was obtained from a female donor with breast cancer. Some clones in this sample may be carry-over from other donors' samples.

At least ten counts were recorded for this clonotype. The chain links TRBV29-1 to TRBJ1-4; D remains unclear. V was trimmed by 5 bases and J by 8 bases, leaving 12 bases between them. Germline assignment: CDR1 SQVTM and CDR2 ANQGSEA. The CDR3 contains 12 residues. The CDR3 sequence is CSVLGSGEKLFF. The CDR3 DNA reads as TGCAGCGTTCTAGGGTCGGGGGAAAAACTGTTTTTT.

Regarding this clonotype: A much larger clonotype is one base distant, so this may be a read error. The conserved final phenylalanine or tryptophan is absent from the CDR3, which likely points to a read error. The rearrangement links TRBV19 to TRBJ2-5; perhaps TRBD2 as D (6 bases). The germline CDR1 and CDR2 sequences are LNHDA and SQIVND (reference sequence). Trimming removed 5 bases from V and 5 bases from J, with 21 bases in between. The CDR3 is 16 residues long. CDR3 sequence (DNA): TGTGCCAGTAGTCCGTCAAGGTTGGGGGGATCGGAGACCCAGTACCTC. Its translation: CASSPSRLGGSETQYL.

Many counts were recorded for this clonotype. The V and J genes are TRBV6-1 and TRBJ2-1; 13 bases fit TRBD2. V shed 8 bases, J shed 6 bases, and the junction held 13 bases outside the gene matches. This CDR3 is 17 amino acids long. Germline V gene sequence: CDR1 MNHNS, CDR2 SASEGT. The CDR3 nucleotides read TGTGCCAGCCGCCCCTCATTAAGGACTAGCGGGAGCAATGAGCAGTTCTTC. It is translated as CASRPSLRTSGSNEQFF.

Ten or more counts support this clonotype. The J gene is TRBJ2-7, the V gene TRBV20-1, with TRBD1 identical over 10 bases. This CDR3 has 14 amino acids. Germline CDR1 reads DFQATT; CDR2 reads SNEGSKA (reference sequence). J lost 0 bases, V lost 6 bases, and 5 bases had no gene match. In DNA, the CDR3 is TGCAGTGCGCTCCGGGACAGGGGCTCCTACGAGCAGTACTTC. Protein: CSALRDRGSYEQYF.

The V gene is TRBV6-5, the J gene TRBJ2-2, with TRBD1 matching 7 bases. Losses at the gene ends were 6 bases for V and 6 bases for J; bases not matched to a gene: 7. The CDR3 has 14 residues. The germline CDR1 and CDR2 sequences are MNHEY and SVGAGI. The CDR3 DNA reads TGTGCCAGCAGAGGCGGACAGGTCCCCGGGGAGCTGTTTTTT. Its protein product is CASRGGQVPGELFF.

This clonotype was seen repeatedly, ten times or more. The chain carries TRBV6-2 or TRBV6-3 and TRBJ1-2; D is unresolved. The CDR3 has 14 amino acids. The germline gives CDR1 MNHEY, CDR2 SVGEGT. Trimming removed 2 bases at V and 3 bases at J, with 10 bases between. This CDR3 reads CASSYSRTDYGYTF. The CDR3 nucleotides read TGTGCCAGCAGTTACAGTAGGACCGACTATGGCTACACCTTC.

In its sample, this clonotype was seen many times. The J gene is TRBJ2-3, the V gene TRBV11-3; D unclear. This CDR3 region has 12 residues. The germline V gene encodes CDR1 SGHNT and CDR2 YENEEA. V was shortened by 6 bases and J by 4 bases, with 8 bases between the two germline ends. This CDR3 reads CASRGSSDTQYF. The CDR3 DNA is TGTGCCAGCAGGGGAAGCTCAGATACGCAGTATTTT.

This clonotype appeared many times. The CDR3 region has the DNA TGCGCCAGCAGCCCAGGGACTAGCGGGGGAGAGACCCAGTACTTC. Encoded protein: CASSPGTSGGETQYF. This sequence joins TRBV5-1 and TRBJ2-5, with 14 bases matching TRBD2. After removal of 4 bases from V and 4 bases from J, the junction contained 3 bases not matched to a gene. CDR3 size: 15 residues. The germline V gene encodes CDR1 SGHRS and CDR2 YFSETQ.

The gene calls are TRBV19 and TRBJ2-2, with D perhaps TRBD1 (5 bases). V lost 6 bases, J lost 3 bases, and 20 bases lay in between. The CDR3 has 17 residues. CDR1 is LNHDA and CDR2 is SQIVND in the germline V gene (reference sequence). The CDR3 sequence is CASRGQGLAPHTGELFF. The CDR3 nucleotides read TGTGCCAGTAGAGGGCAGGGTCTCGCACCCCACACCGGGGAGCTGTTTTTT. Supplemented by reference TRBV19 and TRBJ2-2, the full variable domain reads DGGITQSPKYLFRKEGQNVTLSCEQNLNHDAMYWYRQDPGQGLRLIYYSQIVNDFQKGDIAEGYSVSREKKESFPLTVTSAQKNPTAFYLCASRGQGLAPHTGELFFGEGSRLTVL.

This clonotype was observed a handful of times. The chain combines TRBV12-5 with TRBJ2-7; maybe TRBD1 (6 bases). In germline, CDR1 is LGHNT, CDR2 FRNRAP. Trimming removed 7 bases at V and 5 bases at J, with 15 bases between. The CDR3 contains 13 residues. The CDR3 sequence: CASAPPGADEQYF. The CDR3 coding sequence is TGTGCTAGTGCCCCACCAGGGGCGGACGAGCAGTACTTC.

This clonotype was detected ten times or more. The chain links TRBV9 to TRBJ2-3; D is possibly TRBD1 (5 bases). The CDR3 totals 13 residues. Germline lookup yields CDR1 SGDLS and CDR2 YYNGEE. Trimming removed 3 bases from V and 2 bases from J, with 7 bases in between. CDR3 region: CASSAQVTDTQYF. The CDR3 DNA follows: TGTGCCAGCAGCGCACAGGTCACAGATACGCAGTATTTT.

This clonotype was recorded a few times. V usage is TRBV27 and J usage is TRBJ2-3, with 7 positions matching TRBD1. Germline CDR1 is MNHEY and CDR2 is SMNVEV (reference sequence). The V segment lost 4 bases and the J segment 3 bases; nucleotides outside the gene matches: 13. CDR3 length: 17 residues. The DNA of the CDR3 is TGTGCCAGCAGTTCAGACAGGGTGGGTCAAAGAACAGATACGCAGTATTTT. It encodes CASSSDRVGQRTDTQYF.

This clonotype was observed at least ten times. The chain joins TRBV6-6 to TRBJ2-7, with D tentatively TRBD1 (6 bases). Germline V gene lookup returns CDR1 MNHNY and CDR2 SVGAGI (reference sequence). There are 15 residues in the CDR3. V lost 2 bases to trimming and J lost 3 bases, with 14 bases between them. The CDR3 protein is CASSYGQTQVYEQYF. The DNA for the CDR3 is TGTGCCAGCAGTTACGGACAGACTCAGGTCTACGAGCAGTACTTC.

The rearrangement joins TRBV20-1 to TRBJ2-1, with unresolved D. The CDR3 has 13 amino acids. V shed 5 bases and J shed 8 bases, with 16 bases lying between them. Germline loops: CDR1 DFQATT, CDR2 SNEGSKA (reference sequence). The CDR3 loop reads CSAPKTGTYEQFF. The CDR3, as DNA: TGCAGTGCTCCTAAGACTGGCACTTATGAGCAGTTCTTC.

There are many counts of this clonotype. This chain connects TRBV5-6 to TRBJ1-4; 7 bases match TRBD1. V shed 1 base, J shed 4 bases, and the junction held 4 bases outside the gene matches. The CDR3 has 15 residues. The germline CDR1 and CDR2 sequences are SGHDT and YYEEEE. In DNA form, the CDR3 reads TGTGCCAGCAGCTTGCGGACAGGATTTAATGAAAAACTGTTTTTT. Translated, it gives CASSLRTGFNEKLFF.

V gene TRBV5-4 combines with J gene TRBJ2-5; maybe TRBD1 (6 bases). V gave up 4 bases and J gave up 2 bases, with 12 bases separating them. The length of the CDR3 is 14 residues. The germline V gene encodes CDR1 SGHNT and CDR2 YYREEE (reference sequence). The CDR3 DNA is TGTGCCAGCAGCCTGCGACAGGTGCAAGAGACCCAGTACTTC. Translation gives CASSLRQVQETQYF.

This clonotype was seen ten or more times. The rearrangement joins TRBV7-3 to TRBJ2-1; 7 bases are a match to TRBD1. V shed 5 bases, J shed 6 bases, and the junction held 10 bases outside the gene matches. CDR1 and CDR2 from the germline V gene are SGHTA and FQGTGA. This CDR3 region has 15 residues. CDR3 in amino acids: CASSIGNNRGNEQFF. Here the CDR3 DNA reads TGTGCCAGCAGCATAGGAAACAACAGGGGCAATGAGCAGTTCTTC.

For the CDR3, the DNA is TGTGCCAGCAGTCCCCCGTACGGGGTCCCCGGGGAGCTGTTTTTT. Translating gives CASSPPYGVPGELFF. This chain links TRBV28 with TRBJ2-2, with a possible D match to TRBD2 (5 bases). Germline CDR1 MDHEN, CDR2 SYDVKM. The CDR3 has 15 amino acids. Trimming pared 5 bases from V and 6 bases from J, leaving 16 bases between.

In its sample, this clonotype was seen many times. The chain couples TRBV11-2 to TRBJ2-7; tentative D call: TRBD2 (5 bases). Trimming cost V 2 bases and J 4 bases, with 9 bases left between them. Per the germline V gene, CDR1 is SGHAT and CDR2 is FQNNGV. This CDR3 contains 13 residues. CDR3 protein: CASSLLATYEQYF. For the CDR3, the DNA is TGTGCCAGCAGCTTACTAGCTACGTACGAGCAGTACTTC.

About this clonotype: A read error is possible here, since a much larger clone lies one base away. This sequence joins TRBV5-4 and TRBJ1-2; 9 nucleotides agree with TRBD1. The CDR3 runs to 17 residues. Losses at the gene ends were 3 bases for V and 7 bases for J; bases not matched to a gene: 16. Germline assignment: CDR1 SGHNT and CDR2 YYREEE (reference sequence). In nucleotides, the CDR3 is TGTGCCAGCAGCTGGGGAGGGACAGGGACCTATGTGGGTGGCTACACCTTC. Its protein is CASSWGGTGTYVGGYTF.

This clonotype was counted many times. The CDR3, as DNA: TGTGCCAGCAGCCCCGACAGGCGTGGTGGCTACACCTTC. As protein: CASSPDRRGGYTF. This sequence joins TRBV7-8 and TRBJ1-2, with D perhaps matching TRBD1 (6 bases). The CDR3 spans 13 residues. CDR1 and CDR2 (germline): SGHVS, FQNEAQ. The germline V and J ends were trimmed by 5 bases and 7 bases, with 14 bases remaining between them.

This clonotype appeared a few times. This sequence joins TRBV28 and TRBJ2-3; 15 nucleotides line up with TRBD2. The CDR3 length is 17 residues. Germline V CDR1 and CDR2: MDHEN, SYDVKM. With V trimmed by 3 bases and J by 6 bases, 7 bases remained unmatched. The CDR3 nucleotides are TGTGCCAGCAGTTTCCCGGGACTAGCGGGGGGCCGGGATACGCAGTATTTT. Amino acids: CASSFPGLAGGRDTQYF.

This clonotype was observed at least ten times. CDR3 amino acids: CSANARETQYF. In nucleotides, the CDR3 is TGCAGTGCTAACGCCCGGGAGACCCAGTACTTC. The rearrangement joins TRBV20-1 to TRBJ2-5; unclear D gene. The CDR3 is 11 amino acids. From germline, CDR1 is DFQATT and CDR2 SNEGSKA (reference sequence). V dropped 4 bases and J dropped 5 bases, with 8 bases sitting between them.